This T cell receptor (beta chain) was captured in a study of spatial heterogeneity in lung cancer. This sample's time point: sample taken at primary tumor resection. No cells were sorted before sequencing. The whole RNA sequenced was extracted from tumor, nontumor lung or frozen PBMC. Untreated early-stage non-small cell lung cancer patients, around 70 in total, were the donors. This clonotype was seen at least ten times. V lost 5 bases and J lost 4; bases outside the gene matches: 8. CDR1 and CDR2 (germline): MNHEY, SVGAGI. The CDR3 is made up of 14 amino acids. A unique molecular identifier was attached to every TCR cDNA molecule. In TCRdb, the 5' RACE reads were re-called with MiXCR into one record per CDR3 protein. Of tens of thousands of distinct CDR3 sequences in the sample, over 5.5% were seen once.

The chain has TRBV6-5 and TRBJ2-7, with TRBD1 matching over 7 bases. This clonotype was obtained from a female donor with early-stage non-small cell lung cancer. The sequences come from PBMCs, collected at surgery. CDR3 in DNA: TGTGCCAGCAGTACCGGGACAGAACGATACGAGCAGTACTTC. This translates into CASSTGTERYEQYF.